This TCR beta chain is from a study of T cell repertoires in cytomegalovirus infection. Study in general: Recently described HLA-C-restricted plus well-studied HLA-B-restricted CMV epitopes were used. A matching HLA type, together with CMV infection, was signaled by public TCR beta signatures. Overall study findings and caveats: Summed public TCR beta family frequency identified CMV carriers bearing the relevant HLA. Dominating the ex vivo response were TCR beta clonotypes that were CMV-specific and HLA-C-restricted.

TCRdb used MiXCR to reprocess the reads, holding one entry per CDR3 protein. There are 80,000 to 95,000 distinct CDR3 sequences in the sample; roughly 29% occur only once, and about three quarters lies in the top ten. Only a few counts were recorded for this clonotype. The target antigen is unknown. The CDR3 runs 14 residues. Germline CDR1 is MDHEN and CDR2 is SYDVKM. V was shortened by 9 bases and J by 0 bases, with 14 bases between the two germline ends. The chain is built from TRBV28 and TRBJ2-5; no definite D call. The clonotype comes from a human donor in good health (CMV status not recorded). Some clones in this sample may be carry-over from other donors' samples. The sequenced sample was CD8+ T cells from cultured PBMCs, obtained from culture after CMV antigen stimulation. The CDR3 DNA reads as TGTGCCAGTTCCAGCACTCTGTACCAAGAGACCCAGTACTTC. It yields the protein CASSSTLYQETQYF.